Following are 20 T cell receptor beta chains from one sample sequenced in a study of T cells in Graves' hyperthyroidism and ophthalmopathy. The CDR3 regions of TCR beta were amplified from RNA transcripts. First-round RT-PCR with HTBI primers amplified the TCR CDR3 region. TCRdb ran MiXCR on the multiplex PCR reads and lists one entry per CDR3 protein. The data hold a few hundred thousand distinct CDR3 sequences, with 40% to 55% observed a single time. The sequencing sample was made of peripheral blood or thyroid tissue (not recorded which). The receptor source for this set is an adult woman with Graves' disease, either hyperthyroidism or ophthalmopathy (not recorded which).

The genes are TRBV15 and TRBJ1-6, with D unresolved. This CDR3 is built from 13 residues. Germline V CDR1 and CDR2: LNHNV, YYDKDF (reference sequence). V was clipped by 1 base and J by 8 bases, with 6 bases between them. The CDR3 reads CATSRVQDSPLHF. DNA for the CDR3: TGTGCCACCAGCAGAGTTCAGGATTCACCCCTCCACTTT. The full variable domain, rest sourced from reference TRBV15 and TRBJ1-6, is DAMVIQNPRYQVTQFGKPVTLSCSQTLNHNVMYWYQQKSSQAPKLLFHYYDKDFNNEADTPDNFQSRRPNTSFCFLDIRSPGLGDTAMYLCATSRVQDSPLHFGNGTRLTVT.

The chain carries TRBV24-1 and TRBJ1-2; perhaps TRBD1 as D (5 bases). The length of the CDR3 is 17 residues. Per germline, CDR1 KGHDR and CDR2 SFDVKD. The V end lost 3 bases, the J end lost 2 bases, and 18 bases lay between the germline ends. In nucleotides, the CDR3 is TGTGCCACCAGTGATCCACGGGACGGCAATCGGAACTATGGCTACACCTTC. Translated: CATSDPRDGNRNYGYTF.

The CDR3 region is CASSGLGLETQYF. The CDR3 DNA is TGTGCCAGCAGCGGGCTGGGGCTGGAGACCCAGTACTTC. This rearrangement joins TRBV9 to TRBJ2-5; D is perhaps TRBD1 (5 bases). CDR1 is SGDLS, CDR2 YYNGEE, per germline. CDR3 length: 13 residues. Trimming pared 3 bases from V and 5 bases from J, leaving 11 bases between.

The genes are TRBV6-2 or TRBV6-3 and TRBJ1-1; no clear D. The CDR3 loop spans 14 amino acids. The V gene's germline CDR1 is MNHEY and CDR2 SVGEGT. V was cut by 7 bases and J by 0 bases, with 12 bases left in between. CDR3 amino acids: CASNSGGLNTEAFF. The CDR3 nucleotides are TGTGCCAGCAACTCCGGAGGGTTGAACACTGAAGCTTTCTTT.

This clonotype was picked up many times. V and J are TRBV7-2 and TRBJ1-1; 9 nucleotides match TRBD1. Trimming at V came to 6 bases and at J to 3 bases, leaving 5 bases not matched to a gene. This CDR3 has 14 residues. Germline loops: CDR1 SGHTA, CDR2 FQGNSA. CDR3 DNA: TGTGCCAGCAGATGGACAGGGGTAGACACTGAAGCTTTCTTT. Translated, it gives CASRWTGVDTEAFF.

Here the CDR3 reads CASTTDRGTGYTF. The DNA for the CDR3 is TGTGCCAGTACCACGGACAGGGGGACGGGCTACACCTTC. The rearrangement links TRBV19 to TRBJ1-2; TRBD1 aligns across 10 bases. V lost 7 bases, J lost 8 bases, and 7 bases stayed unmatched. The germline gives CDR1 LNHDA, CDR2 SQIVND (reference sequence). This CDR3 contains 13 residues.

This clonotype occurred many times. The V and J genes are TRBV5-6 and TRBJ2-2; D is uncertain. V lost 4 bases and J 0 bases, leaving 7 bases between the germline ends. The CDR3 extends over 14 amino acids. Germline lookup yields CDR1 SGHDT and CDR2 YYEEEE. CDR3 amino acids: CASSDGPNTGELFF. The CDR3 DNA reads TGTGCCAGCAGCGACGGACCGAACACCGGGGAGCTGTTTTTT.

The rearrangement uses TRBV5-1 and TRBJ1-3, with D possibly matching TRBD1 (5 bases). Trimming left V 0 bases short and J 0 bases short, with 10 bases between. CDR3 length equals 16 residues. Germline V gene data show CDR1 as SGHRS and CDR2 as YFSETQ. CDR3 sequence: CASSLEGINSGNTIYF. The DNA of the CDR3 is TGCGCCAGCAGCTTGGAGGGGATCAACTCTGGAAACACCATATATTTT.

This clonotype appeared many times. This chain uses TRBV5-1 with TRBJ1-2, with a possible D match to TRBD1 (5 bases). The V end lost 4 bases, the J end lost 3 bases, and 16 bases lay between the germline ends. The CDR3 has 15 amino acids. Germline loops: CDR1 SGHRS, CDR2 YFSETQ. CDR3 protein: CASSPSGMSDYGYTF. The CDR3 bases are TGCGCCAGCAGCCCGTCAGGGATGAGTGACTATGGCTACACCTTC.

The chain is built from TRBV24-1 and TRBJ1-1; possibly TRBD1 for D (5 bases). The CDR3 contains 13 residues. CDR1 and CDR2 (germline): KGHDR, SFDVKD. Trimming took 5 bases from V and 8 from J, leaving 14 bases between them. In DNA, the CDR3 is TGTGCCACCAGTGCCCCAGGGAATCTGGAAGCTTTCTTT. Protein sequence: CATSAPGNLEAFF.

This clonotype has at least ten counts. The chain recombines TRBV7-2 with TRBJ1-2, with TRBD1 as a possible D gene (5 bases). Germline CDR1 is SGHTA and CDR2 is FQGNSA. The ends were cut back, 5 bases at V and 8 bases at J, with 18 bases in the middle. The CDR3 contains 14 residues. CDR3 in DNA: TGTGCCAGCAGCAACTCCAGGGACCTCGGGGGCTACACCTTC. Translation: CASSNSRDLGGYTF.

This chain's CDR3 is CASVPLGGSSGANVLTF. The CDR3 DNA reads TGTGCCAGCGTGCCCCTAGGTGGGAGCTCTGGGGCCAACGTCCTGACTTTC. The rearrangement links TRBV2 to TRBJ2-6; D might be TRBD2 (5 bases). Trimming cost V 8 bases and J 0 bases, with 17 bases left between them. From germline, CDR1 is SNHLY and CDR2 FYNNEI. This CDR3 has 17 residues.

This clonotype came up many times. This chain connects TRBV5-6 to TRBJ2-5; D gene uncertain. This CDR3 is built from 12 residues. Germline CDR1 SGHDT, CDR2 YYEEEE. The ends were cut back, 2 bases at V and 4 bases at J, with 6 bases in the middle. The chain's CDR3 is CASSLFPETQYF. The CDR3 DNA follows: TGTGCCAGCAGCTTATTTCCAGAGACCCAGTACTTC. Using reference TRBV5-6 and TRBJ2-5 for the parts outside the CDR3, the full variable domain is DAGVTQSPTHLIKTRGQQVTLRCSPKSGHDTVSWYQQALGQGPQFIFQYYEEEERQRGNFPDRFSGHQFPNYSSELNVNALLLGDSALYLCASSLFPETQYFGPGTRLLVL.

The chain has TRBV5-1 and TRBJ2-7, with TRBD1 identical over 10 bases. The V and J ends lost 7 bases and 5 bases, in that order; junction bases with no gene match: 6. The CDR3 is made up of 13 amino acids. The germline CDR1 and CDR2 sequences are SGHRS and YFSETQ. In nucleotides, the CDR3 is TGCGCCAGCGGACGACAGGGGGCAGACGAGCAGTACTTC. Translating gives CASGRQGADEQYF.

This chain connects TRBV7-9 to TRBJ2-7; TRBD1 agrees at 9 bases. Near its end, the DNA agrees better with TRBJ2-5, so the J call may be wrong. Germline assignment: CDR1 SEHNR and CDR2 FQNEAQ (reference sequence). The CDR3 totals 15 residues. The CDR3 sequence is CASSEHRGLGETQYF. CDR3 coding DNA: TGTGCCAGCAGTGAACACAGGGGGCTTGGGGAGACCCAGTACTTC.

The genes are TRBV24-1 and TRBJ1-2, with D possibly matching TRBD1 (5 bases). Germline V gene lookup returns CDR1 KGHDR and CDR2 SFDVKD. This CDR3 is built from 13 residues. V shed 4 bases and J shed 6 bases, with 11 bases lying between them. The CDR3 spells CATSEGGTDGYTF. The CDR3 DNA reads as TGTGCCACCAGTGAAGGCGGGACTGATGGCTACACCTTC.

V gene TRBV19 combines with J gene TRBJ1-5; D ambiguous. Germline values: CDR1 LNHDA, CDR2 SQIVND (reference sequence). The CDR3 runs to 13 residues. V was pared by 3 bases and J by 2 bases, with 5 bases between. This CDR3 reads CASSIAGNQPQHF. CDR3 sequence (DNA): TGTGCCAGTAGTATTGCAGGCAATCAGCCCCAGCATTTT.

This clonotype was recorded at least ten times. This chain connects TRBV20-1 to TRBJ1-5; D unclear. CDR1 is DFQATT and CDR2 is SNEGSKA in the germline V gene (reference sequence). V was cut by 3 bases and J by 3 bases, with 12 bases left in between. The CDR3 runs 14 residues. CDR3 in DNA: TGCAGTGCTAGGAAAGGCCAGATCAATCAGCCCCAGCATTTT. Its protein product is CSARKGQINQPQHF.

This clonotype came up once. V is TRBV7-2 and J is TRBJ2-5, with a possible D match to TRBD2 (6 bases). Looked up from germline, CDR1 is SGHTA and CDR2 is FQGNSA. The CDR3 loop spans 14 amino acids. V was trimmed by 6 bases and J by 4 bases, leaving 15 bases between them. CDR3 protein: CASRLNRDLETQYF. The CDR3 bases are TGTGCCAGCAGACTTAATCGGGACTTAGAGACCCAGTACTTC.

This clonotype was recorded at least ten times. J is TRBJ2-7 and V is TRBV29-1, with D perhaps assigned TRBD1 or TRBD2 (6 bases each). The CDR3 has 13 residues. V gave up 6 bases and J gave up 4 bases, with 16 bases separating them. CDR1 and CDR2 (germline): SQVTM, ANQGSEA. DNA for the CDR3: TGCAGCGTCGCTCGGGGGCAGGCTTACGAGCAGTACTTC. It specifies CSVARGQAYEQYF.